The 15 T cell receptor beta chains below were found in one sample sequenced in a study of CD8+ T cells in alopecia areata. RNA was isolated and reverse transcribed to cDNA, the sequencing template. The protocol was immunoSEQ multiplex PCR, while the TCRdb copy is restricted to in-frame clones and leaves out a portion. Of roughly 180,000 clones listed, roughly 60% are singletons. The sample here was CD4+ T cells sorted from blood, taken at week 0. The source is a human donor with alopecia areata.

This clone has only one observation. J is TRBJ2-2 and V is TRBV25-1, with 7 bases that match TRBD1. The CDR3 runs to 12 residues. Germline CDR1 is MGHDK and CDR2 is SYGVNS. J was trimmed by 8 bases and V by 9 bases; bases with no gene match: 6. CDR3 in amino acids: CASTGVRGELFF. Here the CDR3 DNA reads TGTGCCAGTACAGGGGTCAGGGGGGAGCTGTTTTTT. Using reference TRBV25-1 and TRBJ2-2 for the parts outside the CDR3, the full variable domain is EADIYQTPRYLVIGTGKKITLECSQTMGHDKMYWYQQDPGMELHLIHYSYGVNSTEKGDLSSESTVSRIRTEHFPLTLESARPSHTSQYLCASTGVRGELFFGEGSRLTVL.

Here the CDR3 DNA reads TGTGCCAGCAGCTTAGTTGGGCTTGAAGTTTCACCCCTCCACTTT. Amino acids: CASSLVGLEVSPLHF. The chain uses TRBV7-9 and TRBJ1-6; no clear D gene. The CDR3 contains 15 residues. The V gene lost 1 base and the J gene lost 9 bases, with 13 bases spanning the gap. Germline CDR1 and CDR2: SEHNR and FQNEAQ (reference sequence).

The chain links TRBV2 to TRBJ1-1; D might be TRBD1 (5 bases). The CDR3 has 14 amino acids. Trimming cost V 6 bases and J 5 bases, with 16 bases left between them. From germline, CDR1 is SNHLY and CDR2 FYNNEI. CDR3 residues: CASRAGQGYTEAFF. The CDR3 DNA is TGTGCCAGCAGGGCTGGGCAGGGCTATACTGAAGCTTTCTTT.

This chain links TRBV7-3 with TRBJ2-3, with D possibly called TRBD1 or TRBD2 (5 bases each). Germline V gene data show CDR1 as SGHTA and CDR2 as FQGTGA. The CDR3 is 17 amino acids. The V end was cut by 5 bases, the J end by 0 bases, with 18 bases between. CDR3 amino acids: CASSLNRDGASTDTQYF. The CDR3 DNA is TGTGCCAGCAGCCTAAATAGGGACGGAGCTAGCACAGATACGCAGTATTTT.

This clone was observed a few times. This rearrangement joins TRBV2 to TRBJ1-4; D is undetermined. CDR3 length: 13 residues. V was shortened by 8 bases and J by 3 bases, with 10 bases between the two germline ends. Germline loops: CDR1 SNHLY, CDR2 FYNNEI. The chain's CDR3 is CASGNEANEKLFF. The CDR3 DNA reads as TGTGCCAGCGGGAATGAGGCTAATGAAAAACTGTTTTTT.

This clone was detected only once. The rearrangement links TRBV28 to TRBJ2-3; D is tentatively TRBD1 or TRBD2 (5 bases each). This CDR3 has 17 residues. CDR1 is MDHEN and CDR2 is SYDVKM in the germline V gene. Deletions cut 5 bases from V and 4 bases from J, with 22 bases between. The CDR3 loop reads CASSPPRGGLLSDTQYF. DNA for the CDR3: TGTGCCAGCAGTCCACCAAGGGGTGGACTTTTGTCAGATACGCAGTATTTT. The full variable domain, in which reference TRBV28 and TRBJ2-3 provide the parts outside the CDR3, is DVKVTQSSRYLVKRTGEKVFLECVQDMDHENMFWYRQDPGLGLRLIYFSYDVKMKEKGDIPEGYSVSREKKERFSLILESASTNQTSMYLCASSPPRGGLLSDTQYFGPGTRLTVL.

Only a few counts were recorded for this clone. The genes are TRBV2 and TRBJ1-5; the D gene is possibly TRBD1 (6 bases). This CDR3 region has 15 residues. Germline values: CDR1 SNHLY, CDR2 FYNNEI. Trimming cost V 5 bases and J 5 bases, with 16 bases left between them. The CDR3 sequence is CASSFLQGSHQPQHF. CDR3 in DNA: TGTGCCAGCAGTTTCTTACAGGGATCCCATCAGCCCCAGCATTTT. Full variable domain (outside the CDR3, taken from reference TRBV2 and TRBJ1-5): EPEVTQTPSHQVTQMGQEVILRCVPISNHLYFYWYRQILGQKVEFLVSFYNNEISEKSEIFDDQFSVERPDGSNFTLKIRSTKLEDSAMYFCASSFLQGSHQPQHFGDGTRLSIL.

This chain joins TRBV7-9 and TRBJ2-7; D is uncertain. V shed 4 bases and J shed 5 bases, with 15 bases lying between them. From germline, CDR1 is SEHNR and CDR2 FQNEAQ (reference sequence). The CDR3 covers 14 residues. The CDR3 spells CASSSTIRANEQYF. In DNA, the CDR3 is TGTGCCAGCAGCTCCACCATCAGAGCTAACGAGCAGTACTTC. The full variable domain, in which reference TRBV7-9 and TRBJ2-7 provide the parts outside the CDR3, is DTGVSQNPRHKITKRGQNVTFRCDPISEHNRLYWYRQTLGQGPEFLTYFQNEAQLEKSRLLSDRFSAERPKGSFSTLEIQRTEQGDSAMYLCASSSTIRANEQYFGPGTRLTVT.

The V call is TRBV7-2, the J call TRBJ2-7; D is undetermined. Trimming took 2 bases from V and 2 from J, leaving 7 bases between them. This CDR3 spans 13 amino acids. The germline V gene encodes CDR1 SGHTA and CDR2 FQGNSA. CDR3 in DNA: TGTGCCAGCAGCTTACCCGGACCCTACGAGCAGTACTTC. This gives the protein CASSLPGPYEQYF.

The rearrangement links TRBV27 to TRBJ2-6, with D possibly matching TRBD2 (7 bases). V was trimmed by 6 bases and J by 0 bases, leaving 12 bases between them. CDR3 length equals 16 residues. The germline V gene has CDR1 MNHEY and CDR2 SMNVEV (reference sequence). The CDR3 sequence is CASRRGGRSGANVLTF. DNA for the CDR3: TGTGCCAGCAGAAGGGGGGGCCGCTCTGGGGCCAACGTCCTGACTTTC.

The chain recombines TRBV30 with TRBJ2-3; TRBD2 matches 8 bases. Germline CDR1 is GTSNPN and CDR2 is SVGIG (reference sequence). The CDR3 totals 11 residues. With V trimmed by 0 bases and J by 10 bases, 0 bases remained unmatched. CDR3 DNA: TGTGCCTGGAGTGTAGCGGGAGCGCAGTATTTT. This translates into CAWSVAGAQYF.

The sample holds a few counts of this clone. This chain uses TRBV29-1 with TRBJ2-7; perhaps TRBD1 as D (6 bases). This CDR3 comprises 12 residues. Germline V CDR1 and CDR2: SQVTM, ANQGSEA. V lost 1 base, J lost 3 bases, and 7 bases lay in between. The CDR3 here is CSVEGRGYEQYF. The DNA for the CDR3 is TGCAGCGTTGAAGGCAGGGGCTACGAGCAGTACTTC.

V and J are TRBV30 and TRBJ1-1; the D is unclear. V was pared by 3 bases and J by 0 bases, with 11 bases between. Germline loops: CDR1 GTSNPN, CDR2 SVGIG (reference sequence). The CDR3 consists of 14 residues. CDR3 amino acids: CAWRKSSLNTEAFF. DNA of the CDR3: TGTGCCTGGAGAAAAAGCTCTCTGAACACTGAAGCTTTCTTT.

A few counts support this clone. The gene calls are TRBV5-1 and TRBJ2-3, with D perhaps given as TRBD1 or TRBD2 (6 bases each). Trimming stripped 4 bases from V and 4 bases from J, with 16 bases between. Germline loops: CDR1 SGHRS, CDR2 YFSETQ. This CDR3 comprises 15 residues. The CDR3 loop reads CASSREFRGADTQYF. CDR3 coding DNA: TGCGCCAGCAGCCGGGAGTTCAGGGGCGCAGATACGCAGTATTTT. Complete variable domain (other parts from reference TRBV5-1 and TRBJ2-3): KAGVTQTPRYLIKTRGQQVTLSCSPISGHRSVSWYQQTPGQGLQFLFEYFSETQRNKGNFPGRFSGRQFSNSRSEMNVSTLELGDSALYLCASSREFRGADTQYFGPGTRLTVL.

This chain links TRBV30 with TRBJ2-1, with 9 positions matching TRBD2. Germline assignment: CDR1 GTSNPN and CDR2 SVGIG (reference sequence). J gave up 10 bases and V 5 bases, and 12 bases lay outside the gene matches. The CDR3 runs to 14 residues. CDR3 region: CAWAAGGGAAEQFF. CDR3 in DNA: TGTGCCTGGGCCGCTGGCGGGGGGGCGGCGGAGCAGTTCTTC.